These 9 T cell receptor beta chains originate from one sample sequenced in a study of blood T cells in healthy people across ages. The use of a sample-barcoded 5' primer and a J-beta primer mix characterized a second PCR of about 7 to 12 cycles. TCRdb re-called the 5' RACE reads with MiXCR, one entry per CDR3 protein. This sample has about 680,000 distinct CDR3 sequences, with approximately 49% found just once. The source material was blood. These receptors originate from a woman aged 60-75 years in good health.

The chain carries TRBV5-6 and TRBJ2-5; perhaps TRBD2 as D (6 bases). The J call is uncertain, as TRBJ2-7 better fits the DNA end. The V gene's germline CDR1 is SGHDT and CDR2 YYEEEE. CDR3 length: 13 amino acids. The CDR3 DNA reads TGTGCCAGCAGCTTCCCTACTAGCAACGAGCAGTACTTC. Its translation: CASSFPTSNEQYF.

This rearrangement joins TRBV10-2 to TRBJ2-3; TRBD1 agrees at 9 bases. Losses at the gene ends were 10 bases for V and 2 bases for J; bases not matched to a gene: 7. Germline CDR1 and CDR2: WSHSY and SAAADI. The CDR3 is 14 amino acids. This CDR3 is CATSGTGHTDTQYF. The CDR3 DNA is TGCGCCACCAGCGGGACAGGGCACACAGATACGCAGTATTTT.

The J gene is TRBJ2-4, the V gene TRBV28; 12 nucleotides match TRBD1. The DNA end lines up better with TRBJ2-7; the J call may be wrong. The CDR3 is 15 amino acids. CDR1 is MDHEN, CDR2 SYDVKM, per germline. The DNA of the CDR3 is TGTGCCAGCAGTGGACGGGACAGGGGGCGATACGAGCAGTACTTC. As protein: CASSGRDRGRYEQYF.

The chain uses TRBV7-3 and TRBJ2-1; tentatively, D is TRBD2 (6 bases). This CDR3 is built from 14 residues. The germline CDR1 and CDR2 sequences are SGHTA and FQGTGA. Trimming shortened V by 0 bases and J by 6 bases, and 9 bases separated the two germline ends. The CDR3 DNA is TGTGCCAGCAGCTTAACTGGGGGAGGCAATGAGCAGTTCTTC. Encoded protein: CASSLTGGGNEQFF.

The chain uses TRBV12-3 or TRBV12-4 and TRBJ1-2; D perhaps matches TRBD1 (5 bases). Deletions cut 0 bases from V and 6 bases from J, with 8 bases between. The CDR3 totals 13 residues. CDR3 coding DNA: TGTGCCAGCAGTTTAGCGGCGGGGCATGGCTACACCTTC. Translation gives CASSLAAGHGYTF.

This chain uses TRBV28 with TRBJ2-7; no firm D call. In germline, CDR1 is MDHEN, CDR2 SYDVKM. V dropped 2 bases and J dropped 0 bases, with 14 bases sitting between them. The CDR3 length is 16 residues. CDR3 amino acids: CASSLIGASTSYEQYF. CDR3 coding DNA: TGTGCCAGCAGTTTAATCGGCGCCTCAACCTCCTACGAGCAGTACTTC.

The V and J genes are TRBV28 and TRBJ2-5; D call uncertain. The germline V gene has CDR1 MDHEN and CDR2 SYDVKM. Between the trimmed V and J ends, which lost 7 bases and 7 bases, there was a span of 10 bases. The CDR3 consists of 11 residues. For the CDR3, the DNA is TGTGCCAGCATCTACCCCGGGACCCAGTACTTC. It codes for CASIYPGTQYF.

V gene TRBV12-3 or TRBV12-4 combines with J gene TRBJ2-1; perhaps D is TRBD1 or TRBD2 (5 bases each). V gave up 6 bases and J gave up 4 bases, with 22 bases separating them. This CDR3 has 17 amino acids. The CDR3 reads CASRGVGGISLYNEQFF. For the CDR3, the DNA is TGTGCCAGCAGGGGGGTTGGGGGAATATCGCTTTACAATGAGCAGTTCTTC.

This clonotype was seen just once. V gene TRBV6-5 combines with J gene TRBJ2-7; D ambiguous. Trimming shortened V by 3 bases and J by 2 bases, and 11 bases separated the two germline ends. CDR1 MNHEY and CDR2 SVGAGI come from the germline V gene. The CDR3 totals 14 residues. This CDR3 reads CASSYDHNPYEQYF. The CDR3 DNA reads TGTGCCAGCAGTTATGACCACAACCCCTACGAGCAGTACTTC.